The next 28 T cell receptor beta chains were all read from a single sample in a study of blood T cell repertoires in COVID-19. Profiled with immunoSEQ multiplex PCR; TCRdb holds only in-frame clones, not every one. The table lists around 100,000 clones, approximately 84% of them singletons. Material for sequencing was peripheral blood. Receptors were obtained from a woman aged 40-49 years with acute or convalescent COVID-19.

The J gene is TRBJ1-6, the V gene TRBV5-6, with 10 bases aligning to TRBD1. This CDR3 spans 15 amino acids. V dropped 4 bases and J dropped 9; count of bases not matched to a gene: 7. Germline V lookup: CDR1 SGHDT, CDR2 YYEEEE. The CDR3 here is CASSHGQGESSPLHF. In nucleotides, the CDR3 is TGTGCCAGCAGCCACGGACAGGGGGAGAGTTCACCCCTCCACTTT. The full variable domain, rest sourced from reference TRBV5-6 and TRBJ1-6, is DAGVTQSPTHLIKTRGQQVTLRCSPKSGHDTVSWYQQALGQGPQFIFQYYEEEERQRGNFPDRFSGHQFPNYSSELNVNALLLGDSALYLCASSHGQGESSPLHFGNGTRLTVT.

The chain carries TRBV9 and TRBJ2-7; TRBD2 might be the D (6 bases). Germline CDR1 SGDLS, CDR2 YYNGEE. The CDR3 contains 13 residues. Trimming took 4 bases from V and 3 from J, leaving 11 bases between them. CDR3 sequence reads: CASSSRGFYEQYF. CDR3 nucleotide sequence: TGTGCCAGCAGCTCCCGGGGGTTCTACGAGCAGTACTTC.

This rearrangement joins TRBV5-6 to TRBJ1-2; tentatively, D is TRBD1 (5 bases). The V end lost 2 bases, the J end lost 0 bases, and 8 bases lay between the germline ends. This CDR3 is 14 amino acids long. Germline lookup yields CDR1 SGHDT and CDR2 YYEEEE. CDR3 nucleotide sequence: TGTGCCAGCAGCTTTATGACAGCTAACTATGGCTACACCTTC. Its translation: CASSFMTANYGYTF.

This clone was observed a single time. The gene calls are TRBV19 and TRBJ1-2, with TRBD1 matching 9 bases. Germline V lookup: CDR1 LNHDA, CDR2 SQIVND (reference sequence). This CDR3 has 15 amino acids. V trimming: 3 bases; J trimming: 4 bases; junction bases outside the gene matches: 6. The CDR3 loop reads CASSISGQGGYGYTF. DNA of the CDR3: TGTGCCAGTAGTATCTCGGGACAGGGCGGCTATGGCTACACCTTC.

CDR3 amino acids: CASSGTGGAYEQYF. CDR3 DNA sequence: TGCGCCAGCAGTGGGACAGGGGGAGCCTACGAGCAGTACTTC. The chain carries TRBV5-1 and TRBJ2-7; 11 bases line up with TRBD1. V was pared by 5 bases and J by 2 bases, with 3 bases of the junction left unmatched. The CDR3 runs to 14 residues. CDR1 SGHRS and CDR2 YFSETQ come from the germline V gene.

This chain connects TRBV7-2 to TRBJ1-1; D gene uncertain. CDR1 is SGHTA and CDR2 is FQGNSA in the germline V gene. The CDR3 has 15 residues. V shed 1 base and J shed 1 base, with 10 bases lying between them. The CDR3 nucleotides read TGTGCCAGCAGCTTAGAAGAGGGATGGAACACTGAAGCTTTCTTT. Encoded protein: CASSLEEGWNTEAFF.

The chain recombines TRBV2 with TRBJ2-1; 12 bases are a match to TRBD2. The CDR3 spans 15 residues. Germline V gene lookup returns CDR1 SNHLY and CDR2 FYNNEI. V lost 6 bases, J lost 8 bases, and 8 bases stayed unmatched. This chain's CDR3 is CASSAGLAGIYEQFF. CDR3 sequence (DNA): TGTGCCAGCAGCGCGGGACTAGCGGGTATCTATGAGCAGTTCTTC. Filled out from reference TRBV2 and TRBJ2-1, the complete variable domain reads EPEVTQTPSHQVTQMGQEVILRCVPISNHLYFYWYRQILGQKVEFLVSFYNNEISEKSEIFDDQFSVERPDGSNFTLKIRSTKLEDSAMYFCASSAGLAGIYEQFFGPGTRLTVL.

The chain recombines TRBV7-9 with TRBJ1-5; D perhaps matches TRBD1 (5 bases). The germline V and J ends were trimmed by 3 bases and 1 base, with 7 bases remaining between them. This CDR3 is built from 14 residues. Looked up from germline, CDR1 is SEHNR and CDR2 is FQNEAQ (reference sequence). CDR3 coding DNA: TGTGCCAGCAGCTTGACAGAGAGCAATCAGCCCCAGCATTTT. Translating it yields CASSLTESNQPQHF.

This chain connects TRBV4-3 to TRBJ2-5; possibly TRBD1 for D (5 bases). This CDR3 region has 15 residues. Trimming removed 1 base from V and 5 bases from J, with 14 bases in between. The germline V gene has CDR1 LGHNA and CDR2 YSLEER. Here the CDR3 DNA reads TGCGCCAGCAGCCAAGGCCCTCAGCCAGGGGAGACCCAGTACTTC. Amino acid sequence: CASSQGPQPGETQYF.

This clone was seen once. The rearrangement joins TRBV2 to TRBJ1-5; no clear D gene. The CDR3 spans 15 residues. CDR1 SNHLY and CDR2 FYNNEI come from the germline V gene. Trimming removed 6 bases from V and 0 bases from J, with 12 bases in between. CDR3 region: CASRRFRDSNQPQHF. CDR3 coding DNA: TGTGCCAGCAGGAGGTTCCGGGATAGCAATCAGCCCCAGCATTTT.

The genes are TRBV2 and TRBJ2-3, with TRBD2 matching 7 bases. Germline values: CDR1 SNHLY, CDR2 FYNNEI. This CDR3 comprises 16 residues. The ends lost 6 bases at V and 1 base at J; junction bases unmatched: 10. Here the CDR3 reads CASSPSAGVRTDTQYF. The CDR3 nucleotides read TGTGCCAGCAGCCCCTCGGCGGGGGTCCGCACAGATACGCAGTATTTT.

V is TRBV27 and J is TRBJ2-2; 7 nucleotides match TRBD2. The CDR3 covers 14 residues. V lost 5 bases and J lost 6; bases outside the gene matches: 6. From germline, CDR1 is MNHEY and CDR2 SMNVEV (reference sequence). Here the CDR3 reads CASSPTSWSGELFF. The CDR3 DNA is TGTGCCAGCAGTCCGACTAGCTGGTCCGGGGAGCTGTTTTTT.

This sequence joins TRBV27 and TRBJ1-2; 9 bases line up with TRBD1. Germline assignment: CDR1 MNHEY and CDR2 SMNVEV (reference sequence). The CDR3 extends over 15 amino acids. V lost 4 bases to trimming and J lost 4 bases; unmatched junction nucleotides: 7. The CDR3 nucleotides are TGTGCCAGCAGTTGGGGGACAGGGCACAGCTATGGCTACACCTTC. Its translation is CASSWGTGHSYGYTF.

The chain combines TRBV7-9 with TRBJ2-3, with D uncertain. CDR3 length equals 15 residues. Germline loops: CDR1 SEHNR, CDR2 FQNEAQ (reference sequence). V was cut by 4 bases and J by 2 bases, with 13 bases left in between. In nucleotides, the CDR3 is TGTGCCAGCAGCTCTCGGTCGGGTTACACAGATACGCAGTATTTT. Amino acid sequence: CASSSRSGYTDTQYF.

This clone came up once. This rearrangement joins TRBV5-1 to TRBJ1-2; no firm D call. Germline V gene lookup returns CDR1 SGHRS and CDR2 YFSETQ. V was trimmed by 2 bases and J by 7 bases, leaving 12 bases between them. The CDR3 extends over 13 amino acids. The CDR3 loop reads CASSFEVPPGYTF. The CDR3 DNA is TGCGCCAGCAGCTTTGAGGTCCCACCTGGCTACACCTTC.

The chain combines TRBV3-1 (or the pseudogene TRBV3-2) with TRBJ2-3, with D hard to call. The CDR3 has 15 amino acids. The V end lost 1 base, the J end lost 6 bases, and 14 bases lay between the germline ends. Germline CDR1 reads LGHDT; CDR2 reads YNNKEL (reference sequence). This CDR3 reads CASSQGALTRDTQYF. CDR3 DNA: TGTGCCAGCAGCCAAGGGGCCCTTACTCGGGATACGCAGTATTTT.

This clone was observed once. V and J are TRBV5-4 and TRBJ1-2, with D unresolved. Germline CDR1 is SGHNT and CDR2 is YYREEE (reference sequence). The CDR3 has 16 amino acids. Deletions cut 3 bases from V and 1 base from J, with 16 bases between. The CDR3 reads CASSSQNGRGNYGYTF. The CDR3 bases are TGTGCCAGCAGCTCCCAAAACGGTCGGGGTAACTATGGCTACACCTTC.

The chain has TRBV5-1 and TRBJ2-7, with D perhaps matching TRBD2 (6 bases). This CDR3 spans 15 amino acids. The germline gives CDR1 SGHRS, CDR2 YFSETQ. V lost 0 bases, J lost 2 bases, and 12 bases lay in between. Here the CDR3 reads CASSLAGVPTYEQYF. CDR3 nucleotides: TGCGCCAGCAGCTTGGCGGGGGTTCCGACCTACGAGCAGTACTTC.

V usage is TRBV27 and J usage is TRBJ1-6; a possible D gene is TRBD1 (6 bases). V was cut by 4 bases and J by 10 bases, with 14 bases left in between. This CDR3 is 14 amino acids long. CDR1 and CDR2 (germline): MNHEY, SMNVEV (reference sequence). DNA of the CDR3: TGTGCCAGCAGTTCACAGGGACGTAGATCACCCCTCCACTTT. This codes for CASSSQGRRSPLHF.

The rearrangement uses TRBV10-3 and TRBJ1-1; 9 nucleotides agree with TRBD1. The germline V gene has CDR1 ENHRY and CDR2 SYGVKD. V was pared by 3 bases and J by 5 bases, with 7 bases of the junction left unmatched. CDR3 length: 15 amino acids. CDR3 nucleotide sequence: TGTGCCATCAGTGACCGCGGGACAGGGCTGACTGAAGCTTTCTTT. Protein: CAISDRGTGLTEAFF.

About this clone itself: Germline is not matched at one junction end, which may reflect a read error. This chain connects TRBV6-6 to TRBJ1-6; 11 bases align to TRBD1. Per the germline V gene, CDR1 is MNHNY and CDR2 is SVGAGI (reference sequence). CDR3 length equals 11 residues. CDR3 in amino acids: CASSTGQGVLF. CDR3 DNA sequence: TGTGCCAGCAGTACGGGACAGGGGGTGCTCTTT.

The chain employs TRBV24-1 and TRBJ2-1; 12 positions match TRBD2. The germline V gene has CDR1 KGHDR and CDR2 SFDVKD. J lost 5 bases, V lost 3 bases, and 1 base had no gene match. The CDR3 loop spans 15 amino acids. This chain's CDR3 is CATSDRTSGDNEQFF. In DNA form, the CDR3 reads TGTGCCACCAGTGATAGGACTAGCGGGGACAATGAGCAGTTCTTC.

Of note for this clone: A much larger clone lies one base from this, so it may be a read error. The chain couples TRBV7-9 to TRBJ1-1; D unresolved. Germline V CDR1 and CDR2: SEHNR, FQNEAQ (reference sequence). V lost 5 bases and J lost 1, with 5 bases in between. This CDR3 is 12 amino acids long. The CDR3 spells CASSAKNTEAFF. Here the CDR3 DNA reads TGTGCCAGCAGCGCGAAGAACACTGAAGCTTTCTTT.

This clone appeared once. The chain employs TRBV7-9 and TRBJ1-2, with D perhaps matching TRBD1 (6 bases). The CDR3 is 14 residues long. Germline-derived CDR1 and CDR2 are SEHNR and FQNEAQ (reference sequence). Deletions cut 5 bases from V and 1 base from J, with 11 bases between. The CDR3 protein is CASSHLQGNYGYTF. Here the CDR3 DNA reads TGTGCCAGCAGCCATCTACAGGGTAACTATGGCTACACCTTC.

This chain connects TRBV7-9 to TRBJ1-2, with D perhaps TRBD1 (6 bases). V shed 9 bases and J shed 4 bases, with 15 bases lying between them. The germline CDR1 and CDR2 sequences are SEHNR and FQNEAQ (reference sequence). The CDR3 length is 13 residues. The CDR3 sequence: CASSVQGIYGYTF. The CDR3 DNA sequence: TGTGCCAGTTCCGTACAGGGAATCTATGGCTACACCTTC.

The chain couples TRBV6-4 to TRBJ2-7, with D uncertain. V lost 2 bases and J lost 0, with 11 bases in between. The germline V gene has CDR1 MRHNA and CDR2 SNTAGT. This CDR3 is built from 15 residues. This CDR3 reads CASSDKQAHSYEQYF. CDR3 sequence (DNA): TGTGCCAGCAGTGACAAGCAGGCCCACTCCTACGAGCAGTACTTC.

The V and J genes are TRBV27 and TRBJ2-3, with TRBD1 matching 10 bases. Germline V gene sequence: CDR1 MNHEY, CDR2 SMNVEV (reference sequence). V lost 1 base to trimming and J lost 1 base; unmatched junction nucleotides: 5. This CDR3 has 17 residues. CDR3 region: CASSLLGTGAGTDTQYF. CDR3 nucleotide sequence: TGTGCCAGCAGTTTATTGGGGACAGGGGCTGGCACAGATACGCAGTATTTT.

This clone was detected once. J is TRBJ1-2 and V is TRBV29-1; D unclear. Trimming took 6 bases from V and 3 from J, leaving 20 bases between them. Looked up from germline, CDR1 is SQVTM and CDR2 is ANQGSEA. The CDR3 runs to 15 residues. Here the CDR3 DNA reads TGCAGCGTAGCTAGTCCTCCCGACGGAGACTATGGCTACACCTTC. This codes for CSVASPPDGDYGYTF.